This TCR beta chain was captured in a study of T cell clonality in common variable immunodeficiency. Germline V gene data show CDR1 as LNHDA and CDR2 as SQIVND (reference sequence). This CDR3 has 14 amino acids. As for this clone: The CDR3 is cut off 3 residues early in the read; its end comes from the germline J gene.

Sequenced by immunoSEQ multiplex PCR; TCRdb stores in-frame clones only, minus some. This sample has around 40,000 clones and no singletons, with less than 3.5% in the ten largest. The chain is built from TRBV19 and TRBJ2-3, with D perhaps TRBD1 (6 bases). This clonotype was sampled from a person between 18 and 75 years old in good health. Sequences were obtained from peripheral blood mononuclear cells. The CDR3 protein is CASRLQGREETQYF. CDR3 DNA (partial): TGTGCCAGCCGTCTACAGGGAAGGGAAGAGACG.